This is a list of T cell receptor beta chains from one sample in a study of shared clonotypes between healthy human individuals. Profiled with immunoSEQ multiplex PCR; TCRdb holds only in-frame clones, not every one. Here the sample spans about 490,000 clones, around 78% being singletons. The specimen was PBMCs. All receptors come from a woman aged 40 to 55 in good health. Some clones in this sample may be carry-over from other donors' samples. Each CDR3 is given with its conserved first and last residue. The order of the fields is D gene, J gene, clone size, V gene, CDR3 DNA, CDR3 protein. The D gene is left open where the match is weak. Rows give clone size only sometimes, using once, few, many, or a class for an expanded clone.

TRBD2	TRBJ2-2	NA	TRBV5-8	TGTGCCAGCAGCTTGCCCCTAGCGGGAATGAACACCGGGGAGCTGTTTTTT	CASSLPLAGMNTGELFF
TRBD1	TRBJ1-2	once	TRBV28	TGTGCCAGCACCGATCCCGGGACAGCCTACTATGGCTACACCTTC	CASTDPGTAYYGYTF
NA	TRBJ2-3	few	TRBV11-2	TGTGCCAGCAGCTCTCTGAGCGGCACAGATACGCAGTATTTT	CASSSLSGTDTQYF
NA	TRBJ1-2	many	TRBV4-2	TGTGCCAGCAGCCAAGATGGACCCGGGTCCGGCTACACCTTC	CASSQDGPGSGYTF
TRBD1	TRBJ1-5	NA	TRBV5-3	TGTGCCAGAAGCCCGGGACAGGGGGGCGAGGGGAGCAATCAGCCCCAGCATTTT	CARSPGQGGEGSNQPQHF
NA	TRBJ1-2	many	TRBV29-1	TGCAGCGTTGGGGGGCAGGGTAGTGGCTACACCTTC	CSVGGQGSGYTF
TRBD2	TRBJ2-7	NA	TRBV15	TGTGCCACCAGCACGACTAGCGGGAGTCCCAACGAGCAGTACTTC	CATSTTSGSPNEQYF
NA	TRBJ2-7	NA	TRBV6-6	TGTGCCATCGATGGGGTTTCCTACGAGCAGTACTTC	CAIDGVSYEQYF
NA	TRBJ1-1	NA	TRBV5-5	TGTGCCAGCAGCGCAACTAACACTGAAGCTTTCTTT	CASSATNTEAFF
TRBD2	TRBJ2-2	NA	TRBV12-5	TGTGCTAGTGGTGGCGGGGGTTCGACCGGGGAGCTGTTTTTT	CASGGGGSTGELFF
TRBD2	TRBJ2-3	NA	TRBV13	TGTGCCAGCAGCGAAACCGGGACTAGCGGGAGCACAGATACGCAGTATTTT	CASSETGTSGSTDTQYF
TRBD1	TRBJ2-7	NA	TRBV11-2	TGTGCCAGCAGCCGACTGGGACAGGGAAACTACGAGCAGTACTTC	CASSRLGQGNYEQYF
NA	TRBJ2-7	NA	TRBV5-8	TGTGCCAGCAGCTTGGATCTGGGGGCTTCGTTTGGCGAGCAGTACTTC	CASSLDLGASFGEQYF
TRBD1	TRBJ1-3	NA	TRBV19	TGTGCCAGTAGTACCACAGGGGGCTCTGGAAACACCATATATTTT	CASSTTGGSGNTIYF
TRBD2	TRBJ2-3	NA	TRBV7-9	TGTGCCAGCAGCTTAGCAGGGGGAGCGGGAGAGGTAGATACGCAGTATTTT	CASSLAGGAGEVDTQYF
TRBD1	TRBJ2-1	once	TRBV5-1	TGCGCCAGCAGCTTACAGGGGGGCTCGGAAATCGAGCAGTTCTTC	CASSLQGGSEIEQFF
TRBD2	TRBJ2-2	NA	TRBV10-1	TGCGCCAGTAGCGGGAGGAACACCGGGGAGCTGTTTTTT	CASSGRNTGELFF
NA	TRBJ2-1	NA	TRBV18	TGTGCCAGCTCACCGCGCCCCAATGAGCAGTTCTTC	CASSPRPNEQFF
NA	TRBJ2-3	NA	TRBV28	TGTGCCAGCAGTTTTTTATGGGCTATACAAACAGACAGCACAGATACGCAGTATTTT	CASSFLWAIQTDSTDTQYF
NA	TRBJ1-4	NA	TRBV6-6	TGTGCCAGCAGTTACTTTGGGACATCTAATGAAAAACTGTTTTTT	CASSYFGTSNEKLFF
TRBD1	TRBJ2-1	NA	TRBV6-1	TGTGCCAGCAGGGACAGGGGTAGGTTGGGCAATGAGCAGTTCTTC	CASRDRGRLGNEQFF
NA	TRBJ2-3	NA	TRBV9	TGTGCCAGCAGCGTAGAAGGAACTATACGCCTTGGGACGCAGTATTTT	CASSVEGTIRLGTQYF
TRBD2	TRBJ2-4	NA	TRBV6-8	TGTGCCATCCCGACCGAGCGGGAGGACCCCAAAAACATTCAGTACTTC	CAIPTEREDPKNIQYF
NA	TRBJ2-4	NA	TRBV2	TGTGCCAGCGGGGGACTAAACATTCAGTACTTC	CASGGLNIQYF
NA	TRBJ1-4	NA	TRBV7-9	TGTGCCAGCAGCCCTCTCTCAGGGTATAGAGGTGAAAAACTGTTTTTT	CASSPLSGYRGEKLFF
TRBD2	TRBJ2-1	NA	TRBV7-3	TGTGCCAGCAGCTTAAGGACTAGCGGGAGGGCGGATGAGCAGTTCTTC	CASSLRTSGRADEQFF
NA	TRBJ2-5	NA	TRBV5-6	TGTGCCAGCAGCCTCACCCCCGGGGAGACCCAGTACTTC	CASSLTPGETQYF
NA	TRBJ2-7	NA	TRBV4-3	TGCGCCAGCAGCCAAGATGGGAGTTACGAGCAGTACTTC	CASSQDGSYEQYF
TRBD2	TRBJ2-1	NA	TRBV5-4	TGTGCCAGCAGCTTGGGTGGGAGGGCCTCCAATGAGCAGTTCTTC	CASSLGGRASNEQFF
NA	TRBJ2-6	NA	TRBV7-9	TGTGCCAGCAGCTGGGGACGAACTGGGGCCAACGTCCTGACTTTC	CASSWGRTGANVLTF
TRBD2	TRBJ2-1	NA	TRBV7-3	TGTGCCAGCAGCCTATTCCAACTAGCGGGCGAGAACAATGAGCAGTTCTTC	CASSLFQLAGENNEQFF
TRBD1	TRBJ1-2	NA	TRBV6-5	TGTGCCAGCAGTTCACGGACAGGGGGCTTAGGTGGCTACACCTTC	CASSSRTGGLGGYTF
NA	TRBJ2-3	many	TRBV10-2	TGCGCCAGCAGTGACGGGGGCACCACAGATACGCAGTATTTT	CASSDGGTTDTQYF
TRBD1	TRBJ1-1	few	TRBV7-9	TGTGCCAGCAGCCAGGGGGGGCCCCACACTGAAGCTTTCTTT	CASSQGGPHTEAFF
NA	TRBJ2-3	NA	TRBV28	TGTGCCAGCGTCGGGAGCGGCAGAGATACGCAGTATTTT	CASVGSGRDTQYF